This TCR beta chain was captured in a study of blood T cell repertoires in COVID-19 (dated by TCRdb to the early 2020s). Study-wide context: Samples from collaborators originated in the United States, Italy and Spain and spanned both the acute and convalescent phases of COVID-19. The material from the prospective study consisted of cDNA or gDNA derived from T cells, B-cell-depleted T cells, or PBMCs. Deeply sampled blood TCRbeta repertoires from subjects exposed to, actively infected with, or recovered from COVID-19 were included in the dataset. The repertoires were released in a freely available public database meant as a resource for research on the immune response to SARS-CoV-2. The samples were drawn from two sources: the first 160 participants of the ongoing ImmuneRACE study, and over 950 subjects contributed by 6 global collaborators. Sample metadata almost always included a de-identified subject ID, COVID-19 status, age in years and sex. Where available, HLA class I and class II types were obtained from metadata supplied by the sample provider rather than from assay-based typing. Findings and caveats that apply to the study as a whole: The amount of clinical and demographic metadata varied by source and participant and was provided uncurated.

TCRbeta CDR3 regions were amplified from genomic DNA by means of the immunoSEQ Assay, a bias-controlled multiplex PCR. Concerning the study's data processing: The number of nucleated cells in each sample was estimated from the amplification of reference gene primers within the assay. Sequence reads were collapsed and filtered to measure the absolute abundance of every unique TCRbeta CDR3 rearrangement. For each sample, productive Simpson clonality was calculated as the square root of Simpson's diversity index over productive rearrangements. TCRdb mirrors the immuneACCESS table, restricted to in-frame sequences. Some clones are absent from its copies; in checked studies, under half trace to an unresolved V gene, and the reason for the others is unknown. That table furnishes V, J and clone size, whereas the DNA furnished D and trimming. Here the sample has 200,000 to 300,000 clones; 84% occur a single time. Together, the top ten hold 1.5% of the sample.

This clone was seen a single time. Its antigen specificity is not known. Base quality data are lacking; no much larger clone is found one base away. The CDR3, from cysteine to phenylalanine, totals 13 residues. The only DNA kept is the CDR3, 39 bases in frame from the first base. CDR1 and CDR2 are read off the germline V gene (reference sequence) as SEHNR and FQNEAQ. The junction shows trimming of 5 bases on V and 8 bases on J, and the gene matches do not reach 6 bases of it. Samples from volunteer blood donors who had recovered from COVID-19 were contributed by a second Seattle source. The collaborating institutions used their own protocols to collect whole blood in K2EDTA tubes. Collaborator samples were shipped for TCRbeta analysis as frozen whole blood, isolated PBMCs, or DNA extracted from either sample type.

Sequenced sample: peripheral blood. The chain is made from TRBV7-9 and TRBJ2-1; 7 central nucleotides agree with TRBD1. This receptor was identified in a woman between 40 and 55 years old who had recovered from COVID-19. The sequenced DNA is TGTGCCAGCAGCGGACACAGGGGCGATGAGCAGTTCTTC. It codes for CASSGHRGDEQFF.